The rows below give T cell receptor beta chains drawn from one sample of a study of shared clonotypes between healthy human individuals. Method: immunoSEQ multiplex PCR; TCRdb's copy keeps in-frame clones and lacks some. The table records about 380,000 clones, about 96% of them present only once. The sample taken for sequencing was memory CD8+ T cells sorted from blood. The receptors derive from a man aged 25-45 years in good health. Both conserved end residues are part of each CDR3. The D gene is left open where the match is weak. The size entry is marked missing in some rows and otherwise reads once, few, many or a size class.

D gene,V gene,CDR3 length,J gene,clone size,CDR3 DNA,CDR3 protein
-,TRBV4-2,16,TRBJ1-5,-,TGTGCCAGCAGCCAAGGATACGGAAAGGGTAATCAGCCCCAGCATTTT,CASSQGYGKGNQPQHF
-,TRBV23-1,15,TRBJ2-1,-,TGCGCCAGCAGTCTAACTCCGAGCTCCTACAATGAGCAGTTCTTC,CASSLTPSSYNEQFF
-,TRBV7-9,13,TRBJ2-7,-,TGTGCCAGCAGCCCGATGGGGGAATACGAGCAGTACTTC,CASSPMGEYEQYF
-,TRBV5-1,15,TRBJ2-1,-,TGCGCCAGCAGCTTGGGTGGGGATCCGTACAATGAGCAGTTCTTC,CASSLGGDPYNEQFF
-,TRBV7-9,13,TRBJ2-3,-,TGTGCCAGCAGCTTGTTCATTGCAGATACGCAGTATTTT,CASSLFIADTQYF
-,TRBV28,14,TRBJ1-4,-,TGTGCCACCAACCAAGGGGGGTCTAATGAAAAACTGTTTTTT,CATNQGGSNEKLFF
-,TRBV11-3,14,TRBJ2-7,-,TGTGCCAGCACCGACAGTATAAACACCTACGAGCAGTACTTC,CASTDSINTYEQYF
-,TRBV10-3,13,TRBJ2-3,-,TGTGCCATCAGTGGAGAAGGGACAGATACGCAGTATTTT,CAISGEGTDTQYF
-,TRBV12-5,14,TRBJ2-1,-,TGTGCTAGTGCCCGATTAGACCTCTACAATGAGCAGTTCTTC,CASARLDLYNEQFF
TRBD1,TRBV6-6,15,TRBJ1-5,-,TGTGCCAGCAGTTACTGGACAGGGATTGATCAGCCCCAGCATTTT,CASSYWTGIDQPQHF
TRBD1,TRBV29-1,13,TRBJ1-1,once,TGCAGCTACCGGACAGGGTGGAACACTGAAGCTTTCTTT,CSYRTGWNTEAFF
TRBD1,TRBV4-1,12,TRBJ1-1,-,TGCGCCAGCAGCCAGACAGGGAGTGAAGCTTTCTTT,CASSQTGSEAFF
TRBD1,TRBV4-1,16,TRBJ1-2,-,TGCGCCAGCAGCCAACCGGGACAGGGGGGAAACTATGGCTACACCTTC,CASSQPGQGGNYGYTF
-,TRBV5-5,16,TRBJ2-7,-,TGTGCCAGCAGCTTGGAGGTTGCTAGCCTCTCCTACGAGCAGTACTTC,CASSLEVASLSYEQYF
TRBD1,TRBV5-6,15,TRBJ1-3,-,TGTGCCAGCTCGGACAGGGGGCGTTTGGGAAACACCATATATTTT,CASSDRGRLGNTIYF
-,TRBV15,19,TRBJ2-1,-,TGTGCCACCAGCACCAGTCCGGGACAGCGGGAGCGGTCCTACAATGAGCAGTTCTTC,CATSTSPGQRERSYNEQFF
TRBD1,TRBV5-4,17,TRBJ1-1,-,TGTGCCAGCAGCTTGGGAGGACAGGGGGCCCAGAACACTGAAGCTTTCTTT,CASSLGGQGAQNTEAFF
TRBD2,TRBV11-2,16,TRBJ2-1,-,TGTGCCACCAAAAGGACTAGCGGGAGGGCGTACAATGAGCAGTTCTTC,CATKRTSGRAYNEQFF
-,TRBV28,16,TRBJ2-7,-,TGTGCCAGCAGCCCGACGGTCGGGTTCTTCGTCTACGAGCAGTACTTC,CASSPTVGFFVYEQYF
-,TRBV5-1,15,TRBJ2-2,-,TGCGCCAGCAATCCGGTTACAGGGAACACCGGGGAGCTGTTTTTT,CASNPVTGNTGELFF
TRBD1,TRBV4-1,14,TRBJ1-5,-,TGCGCCAGCAGCCTTGGACAGGGGGCACAGCCCCAGCATTTT,CASSLGQGAQPQHF
-,TRBV5-1,13,TRBJ2-3,-,TGCGCCAGCAGACGGGACCCCTCGGGTACGCAGTATTTT,CASRRDPSGTQYF
-,TRBV15,15,TRBJ2-3,-,TGTGCCACCAGCAGAGAAAGCGGGAGCACAGATACGCAGTATTTT,CATSRESGSTDTQYF
TRBD1,TRBV6-1,14,TRBJ1-1,-,TGTGCCAGCAGGCAACAGGGGTGGGGCACTGAAGCTTTCTTT,CASRQQGWGTEAFF
-,TRBV7-9,15,TRBJ2-7,-,TGTGCCAGCAGCTTAGTGGGGGGACGGTCAATGCAGCAGTACTTC,CASSLVGGRSMQQYF
-,TRBV10-1,17,TRBJ1-5,-,TGCGCCAGCAGTGAGTCAGAGACCGGAGATGGCAATCAGCCCCAGCATTTT,CASSESETGDGNQPQHF
-,TRBV27,14,TRBJ2-3,-,TGTGCCAGCGGGTTGGCGGGATCCACAGATACGCAGTATTTT,CASGLAGSTDTQYF
-,TRBV27,14,TRBJ1-1,few,TGTGCCAGCAGTTTATGGAGGGGGAACACTGAAGCTTTCTTT,CASSLWRGNTEAFF
-,TRBV18,13,TRBJ1-5,-,TGTGCCAGCTCCCGACAGGGCAATCAGCCCCAGCATTTT,CASSRQGNQPQHF
-,TRBV6-6,14,TRBJ2-5,-,TGTGCCAGCAGTTACTTGAGTGTGGAAGAGACCCAGTACTTC,CASSYLSVEETQYF